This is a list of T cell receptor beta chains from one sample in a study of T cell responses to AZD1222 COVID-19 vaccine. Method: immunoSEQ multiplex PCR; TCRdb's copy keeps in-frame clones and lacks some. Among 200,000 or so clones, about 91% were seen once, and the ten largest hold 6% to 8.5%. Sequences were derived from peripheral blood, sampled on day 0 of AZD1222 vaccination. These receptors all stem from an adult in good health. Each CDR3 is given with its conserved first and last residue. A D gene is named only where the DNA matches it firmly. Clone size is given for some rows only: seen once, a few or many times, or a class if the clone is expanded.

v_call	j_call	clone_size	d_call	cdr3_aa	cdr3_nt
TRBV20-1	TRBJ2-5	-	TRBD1	CSAIDRGETQYF	TGCAGTGCTATTGACAGGGGGGAGACCCAGTACTTC
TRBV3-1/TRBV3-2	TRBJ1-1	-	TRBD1	CASSQDGTGPYTEAFF	TGTGCCAGCAGCCAAGATGGGACAGGCCCTTACACTGAAGCTTTCTTT
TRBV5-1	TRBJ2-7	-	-	CASSLARYSYEQYF	TGCGCCAGCAGCTTGGCGCGGTATTCCTACGAGCAGTACTTC
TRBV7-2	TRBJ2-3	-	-	CASSSGRTDTQYF	TGTGCCAGCAGCTCGGGGCGGACAGATACGCAGTATTTT
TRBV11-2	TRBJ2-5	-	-	CASSSWMETQYF	TGTGCCAGCAGCTCGTGGATGGAGACCCAGTACTTC
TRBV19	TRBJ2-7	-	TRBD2	CASSTKRGPSYEQYF	TGTGCCAGTAGTACGAAGCGGGGGCCCTCCTACGAGCAGTACTTC
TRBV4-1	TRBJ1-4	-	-	CASSRSGLVATNEKLFF	TGCGCCAGCAGCCGATCCGGGTTGGTTGCAACTAATGAAAAACTGTTTTTT
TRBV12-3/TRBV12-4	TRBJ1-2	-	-	CASSLRQARGDTF	TGTGCCAGCAGCCTACGGCAGGCTAGGGGAGACACCTTC
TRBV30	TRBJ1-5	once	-	CAWSLPGRGQPQHF	TGTGCCTGGAGTCTCCCAGGGCGCGGTCAGCCCCAGCATTTT
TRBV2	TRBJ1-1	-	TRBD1	CASIGTGDRTEAFF	TGTGCCAGCATCGGGACAGGGGATCGAACTGAAGCTTTCTTT
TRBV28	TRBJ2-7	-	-	CASSPPRSIYEQYF	TGTGCCAGCAGCCCCCCCAGGAGCATCTACGAGCAGTACTTC
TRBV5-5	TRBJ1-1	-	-	CASSLQSDTEAFF	TGTGCCAGCAGCTTACAGTCTGACACTGAAGCTTTCTTT
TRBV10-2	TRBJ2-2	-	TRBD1	CASSQRQGALGELFF	TGCGCCAGCAGCCAGAGACAGGGGGCATTGGGGGAGCTGTTTTTT
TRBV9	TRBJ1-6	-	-	CASSVGGVLDSPLHF	TGTGCCAGCAGCGTAGGTGGGGTGTTGGATTCACCCCTCCACTTT
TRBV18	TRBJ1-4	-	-	CASSQGSPATNEKLFF	TGTGCCAGCTCGCAGGGTTCCCCTGCAACTAATGAAAAACTGTTTTTT
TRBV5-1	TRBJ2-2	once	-	CASSLDSGRELFF	TGCGCCAGCAGCTTGGACTCGGGGCGGGAGCTGTTTTTT
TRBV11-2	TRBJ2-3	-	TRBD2	CASSFIRLASTDTQYF	TGTGCCAGCAGCTTTATCCGACTAGCTAGCACAGATACGCAGTATTTT
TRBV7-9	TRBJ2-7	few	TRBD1	CASSFGTGRHEQYF	TGTGCCAGCAGCTTCGGGACAGGGAGGCACGAGCAGTACTTC
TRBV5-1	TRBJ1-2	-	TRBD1	CASSPRQGASYGYTF	TGCGCCAGCAGCCCCCGGCAGGGGGCGTCCTATGGCTACACCTTC
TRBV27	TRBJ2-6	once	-	CASSRKPPGANVLTF	TGTGCCAGCAGTCGGAAACCGCCTGGGGCCAACGTCCTGACTTTC
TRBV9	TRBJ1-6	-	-	CASSPEAYDNSPLHF	TGTGCCAGCAGCCCGGAGGCGTACGATAATTCACCCCTCCACTTT
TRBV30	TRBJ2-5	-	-	CACNPPDQPAETQYF	TGTGCCTGCAACCCACCCGACCAGCCGGCAGAGACCCAGTACTTC
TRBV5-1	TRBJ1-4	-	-	CASSLGAPVELFF	TGCGCCAGCAGTCTTGGGGCCCCGGTGGAACTGTTTTTT
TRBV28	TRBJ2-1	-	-	CASSSAGVGYNEQFF	TGTGCCAGCAGTTCCGCAGGGGTTGGATACAATGAGCAGTTCTTC
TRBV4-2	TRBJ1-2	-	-	CASSQGLDNYGYTF	TGTGCCAGCAGCCAAGGTCTGGATAACTATGGCTACACCTTC
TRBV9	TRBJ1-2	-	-	CASSVAEGQHYGYTF	TGTGCCAGCAGCGTAGCCGAAGGACAGCACTATGGCTACACCTTC
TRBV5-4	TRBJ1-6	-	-	CASSLTRSYNSPLHF	TGTGCCAGCAGCCTGACCCGCTCCTATAATTCACCCCTCCACTTT
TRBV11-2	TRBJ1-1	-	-	CASSLGKGVTEAFF	TGTGCCAGCAGCTTAGGGAAAGGGGTCACTGAAGCTTTCTTT
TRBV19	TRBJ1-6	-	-	CASSMERRSYNSPLHF	TGTGCCAGTAGTATGGAGAGGAGGTCCTATAATTCACCCCTCCACTTT
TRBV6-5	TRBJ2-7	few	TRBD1	CASSPDRVSYEQYF	TGTGCCAGCAGTCCCGACAGGGTATCCTACGAGCAGTACTTC
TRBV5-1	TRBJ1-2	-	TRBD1	CASRRDRNYGYTF	TGCGCCAGCAGACGGGACAGGAACTATGGCTACACCTTC
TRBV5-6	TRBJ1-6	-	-	CASSSTAGRYNSPLHF	TGTGCCAGCAGCTCGACGGCAGGGAGATATAATTCACCCCTCCACTTT
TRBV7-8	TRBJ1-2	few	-	CASSANYGYTF	TGTGCCAGCAGCGCGAACTATGGCTACACCTTC
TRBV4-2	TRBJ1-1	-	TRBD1	CASSQAGQGKIVNTEAFF	TGTGCCAGCAGCCAAGCCGGACAGGGAAAAATCGTGAACACTGAAGCTTTCTTT
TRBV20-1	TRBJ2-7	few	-	CSASYGSYEQYF	TGCAGTGCTAGTTATGGGAGCTACGAGCAGTACTTC
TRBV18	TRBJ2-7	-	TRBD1	CASSPGPGQGSYEQYF	TGTGCCAGCTCACCCGGCCCGGGACAGGGGTCCTACGAGCAGTACTTC
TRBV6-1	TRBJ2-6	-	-	CASSEATVVLTF	TGTGCCAGCAGTGAAGCCACCGTAGTCCTGACTTTC
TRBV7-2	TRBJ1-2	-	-	CASSPARVLLYGYTF	TGTGCCAGCAGCCCGGCCAGGGTATTACTCTATGGCTACACCTTC
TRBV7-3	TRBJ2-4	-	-	CASSPGRDSSVRYF	TGTGCCAGCAGCCCCGGTAGAGACTCGTCGGTCAGGTACTTC
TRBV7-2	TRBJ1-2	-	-	CASSFDRYGYTF	TGTGCCAGCAGCTTTGACAGATATGGCTACACCTTC
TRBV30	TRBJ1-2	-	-	CAWINGLGRGYTF	TGTGCCTGGATTAACGGACTAGGTAGAGGCTACACCTTC
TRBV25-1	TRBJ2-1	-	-	CASSESRNSYNEQFF	TGTGCCAGCAGTGAATCTAGAAATTCCTACAATGAGCAGTTCTTC
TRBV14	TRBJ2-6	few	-	CASSQIRDSGANVLTF	TGTGCCAGCAGCCAAATACGAGACTCTGGGGCCAACGTCCTGACTTTC
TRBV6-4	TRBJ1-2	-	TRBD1	CASRGRGLDGYTF	TGTGCCAGCAGGGGTAGGGGGCTGGATGGCTACACCTTC
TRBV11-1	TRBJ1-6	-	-	CASSFRKTPLHF	TGTGCCAGCAGCTTCAGGAAAACACCCCTCCACTTT
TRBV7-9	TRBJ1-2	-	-	CASSQSVGGGYTF	TGTGCCAGCAGCCAGTCGGTAGGCGGTGGCTACACCTTC
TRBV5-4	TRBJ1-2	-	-	CASSLGTRGYTF	TGTGCCAGCAGCTTGGGGACTCGGGGCTACACCTTC
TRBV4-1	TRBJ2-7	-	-	CASSRGPYEQYF	TGCGCCAGCAGCCGGGGCCCCTACGAGCAGTACTTC
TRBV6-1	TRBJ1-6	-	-	CASSDRQARDLNSPLHF	TGTGCCAGCAGTGACCGACAGGCCAGGGACCTCAATTCACCCCTCCACTTT
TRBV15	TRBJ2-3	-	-	CATSRDPGDTQYF	TGTGCCACCAGCAGAGATCCGGGAGATACGCAGTATTTT
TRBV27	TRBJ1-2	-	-	CASSLSFRGVAVGYTF	TGTGCCAGCAGTTTATCATTTAGGGGGGTAGCAGTCGGCTACACCTTC
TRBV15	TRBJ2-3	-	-	CATSRDRGTEDTDTQYF	TGTGCCACCAGCAGAGATCGCGGGACAGAAGACACAGATACGCAGTATTTT